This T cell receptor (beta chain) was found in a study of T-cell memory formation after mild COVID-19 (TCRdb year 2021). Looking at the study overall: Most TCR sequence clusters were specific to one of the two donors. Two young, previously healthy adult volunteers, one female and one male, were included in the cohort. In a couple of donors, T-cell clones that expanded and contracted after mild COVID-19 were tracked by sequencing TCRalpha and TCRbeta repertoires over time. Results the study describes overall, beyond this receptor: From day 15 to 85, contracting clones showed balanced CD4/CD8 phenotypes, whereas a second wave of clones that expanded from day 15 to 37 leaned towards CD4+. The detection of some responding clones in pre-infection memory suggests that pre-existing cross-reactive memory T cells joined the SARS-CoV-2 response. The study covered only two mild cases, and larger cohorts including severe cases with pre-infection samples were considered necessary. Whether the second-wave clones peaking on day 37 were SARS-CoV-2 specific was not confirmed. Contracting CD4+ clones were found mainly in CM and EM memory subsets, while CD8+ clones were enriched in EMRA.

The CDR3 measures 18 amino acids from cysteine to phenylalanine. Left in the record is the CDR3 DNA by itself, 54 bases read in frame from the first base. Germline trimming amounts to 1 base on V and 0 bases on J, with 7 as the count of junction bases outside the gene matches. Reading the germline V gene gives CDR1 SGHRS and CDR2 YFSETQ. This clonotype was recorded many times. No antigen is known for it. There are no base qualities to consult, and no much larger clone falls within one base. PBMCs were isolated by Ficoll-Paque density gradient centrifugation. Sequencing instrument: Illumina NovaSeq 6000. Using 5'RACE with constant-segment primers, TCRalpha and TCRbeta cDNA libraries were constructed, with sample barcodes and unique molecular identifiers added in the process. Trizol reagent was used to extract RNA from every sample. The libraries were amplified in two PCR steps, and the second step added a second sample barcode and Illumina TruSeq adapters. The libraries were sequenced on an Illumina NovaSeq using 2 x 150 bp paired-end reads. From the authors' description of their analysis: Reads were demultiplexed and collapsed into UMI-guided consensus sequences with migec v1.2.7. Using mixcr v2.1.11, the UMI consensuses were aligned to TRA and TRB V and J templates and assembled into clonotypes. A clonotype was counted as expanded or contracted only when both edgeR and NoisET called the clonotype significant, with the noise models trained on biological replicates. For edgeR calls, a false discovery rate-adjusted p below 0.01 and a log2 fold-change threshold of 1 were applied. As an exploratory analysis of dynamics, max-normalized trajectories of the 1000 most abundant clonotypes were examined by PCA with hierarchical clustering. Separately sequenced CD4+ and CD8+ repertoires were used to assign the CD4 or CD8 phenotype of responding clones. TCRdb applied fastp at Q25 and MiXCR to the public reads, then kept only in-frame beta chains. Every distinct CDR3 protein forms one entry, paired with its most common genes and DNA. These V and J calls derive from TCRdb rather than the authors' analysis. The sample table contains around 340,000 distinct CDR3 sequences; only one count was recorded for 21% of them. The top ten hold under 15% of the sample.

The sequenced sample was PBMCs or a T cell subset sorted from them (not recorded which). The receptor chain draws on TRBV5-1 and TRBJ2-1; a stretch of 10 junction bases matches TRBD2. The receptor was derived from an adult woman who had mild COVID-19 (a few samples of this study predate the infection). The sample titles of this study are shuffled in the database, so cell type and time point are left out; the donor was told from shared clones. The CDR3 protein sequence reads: CASSLSSGGLSSYNEQFF. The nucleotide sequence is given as TGCGCCAGCAGCTTGTCTAGCGGGGGACTTAGCTCCTACAATGAGCAGTTCTTC.